The clone carrying this TCR beta chain has only one observation. Enrollees, about 18 to 90 years old, lived in about two dozen US areas. Assignments of participants to cohorts depended upon their own reported clinical history. All recovered Cohort 3 donors got two negative PCRs, got clearance, or saw symptom resolution. The sample belongs to a study of blood T cell repertoires in COVID-19. Study-level information: PBMCs, B-cell-depleted T cells, or T cells provided the cDNA or gDNA that made up the material.

TCRdb's copy holds only in-frame clones and misses some; the assay was immunoSEQ multiplex PCR. The sample holds hundreds of thousands of clones, around 85% seen once. This sequence originates from a woman between 45 and 65 years old who had recovered from COVID-19. Sequencing input: PBMCs or T cells enriched from blood (not recorded which).

CDR3 nucleotides: TGTGCCAGCACCCTCCTAGCGGGGGGGACAGATACGCAGTATTTT. Its protein is CASTLLAGGTDTQYF. The genes are TRBV28 and TRBJ2-3; 12 nucleotides match TRBD2. This CDR3 has 15 amino acids. CDR1 and CDR2 from the germline V gene are MDHEN and SYDVKM. Trimming removed 7 bases from V and 3 bases from J; junction bases left unmatched: 5.